This record looks at one T cell receptor beta chain sequence and its context. The sample is drawn from a study of blood T cell repertoires in COVID-19. At the level of the study: Acute-phase and convalescent COVID-19 samples originated in the United States, Italy and Spain. In each case, the material was cDNA or gDNA derived from T cells, B-cell-depleted T cells, or PBMCs.

As originally analysed: Nucleated cell number was recorded as an estimate derived from reference gene primer amplification. Clones were sequenced by immunoSEQ multiplex PCR, and TCRdb holds only the in-frame ones, with some missing. That table furnishes V, J and clone size, whereas the DNA furnished D and trimming. The profile shows some 180,000 clones, roughly 87% of them singletons. In germline, CDR1 is WNHNN, CDR2 SYGVQD (reference sequence). This CDR3 has 14 amino acids. The V segment lost 4 bases and the J segment 5 bases; nucleotides outside the gene matches: 8. This receptor was identified in a man aged 60 to 75 with active or convalescent COVID-19. Sequencing was done on a sample of peripheral blood. The chain employs TRBV10-1 and TRBJ2-7; 7 bases fit TRBD1. The CDR3 nucleotides are TGCGCCAGCAGTGCCACAGGGGTGGGAAACGAGCAGTACTTC. It specifies CASSATGVGNEQYF.